This T cell receptor (beta chain) is drawn from a study of T cell changes during pregnancy in multiple sclerosis. V shed 0 bases and J shed 4 bases, with 8 bases lying between them. The CDR3 sequence is 14 residues long. Germline loops: CDR1 SGDLS, CDR2 YYNGEE. Clones were sequenced by immunoSEQ multiplex PCR, and TCRdb holds only the in-frame ones, with some missing. This sample has fewer than 60,000 clones, with around nine tenths found just once. This specimen consisted of CD4+ T cells from peripheral blood mononuclear cells, obtained after pregnancy. The genes are TRBV9 and TRBJ2-1, with D perhaps TRBD1 (6 bases). The TCR sequence derives from a female donor with multiple sclerosis, enrolled in a pregnancy study. CDR3 sequence (DNA): TGTGCCAGCAGCGTAGGAGGGGGATACAATGAGCAGTTCTTC. Translating gives CASSVGGGYNEQFF.